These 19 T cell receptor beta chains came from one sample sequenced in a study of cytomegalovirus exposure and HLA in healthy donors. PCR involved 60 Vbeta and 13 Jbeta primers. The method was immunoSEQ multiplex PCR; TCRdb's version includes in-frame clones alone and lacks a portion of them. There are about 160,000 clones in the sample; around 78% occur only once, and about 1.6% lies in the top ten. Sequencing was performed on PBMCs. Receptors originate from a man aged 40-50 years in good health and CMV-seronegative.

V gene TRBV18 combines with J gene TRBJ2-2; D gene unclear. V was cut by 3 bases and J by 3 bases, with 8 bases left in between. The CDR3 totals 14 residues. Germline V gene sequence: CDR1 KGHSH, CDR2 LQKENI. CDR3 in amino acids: CASSPRPDTGELFF. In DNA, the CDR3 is TGTGCCAGCTCACCGCGCCCGGACACCGGGGAGCTGTTTTTT.

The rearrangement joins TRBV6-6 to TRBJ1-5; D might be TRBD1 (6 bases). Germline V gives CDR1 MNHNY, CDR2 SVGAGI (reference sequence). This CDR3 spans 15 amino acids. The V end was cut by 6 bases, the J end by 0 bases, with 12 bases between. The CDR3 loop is CASSPGQTSNQPQHF. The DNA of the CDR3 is TGTGCCAGCAGCCCTGGACAGACTAGCAATCAGCCCCAGCATTTT.

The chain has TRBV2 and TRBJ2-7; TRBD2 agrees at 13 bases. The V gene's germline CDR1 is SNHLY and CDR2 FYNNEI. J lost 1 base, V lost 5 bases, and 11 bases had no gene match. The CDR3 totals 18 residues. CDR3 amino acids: CASSKYPGTSGKSYEQYV. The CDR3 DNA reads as TGTGCCAGCAGTAAATATCCCGGGACTAGCGGGAAGTCCTACGAGCAGTACGTC.

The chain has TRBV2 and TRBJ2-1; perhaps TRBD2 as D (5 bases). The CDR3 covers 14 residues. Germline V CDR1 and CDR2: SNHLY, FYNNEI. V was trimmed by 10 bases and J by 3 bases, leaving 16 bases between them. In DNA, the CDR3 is TGTGCCACGAGCATGCGCGGGTTCTACAATGAGCAGTTCTTC. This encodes CATSMRGFYNEQFF.

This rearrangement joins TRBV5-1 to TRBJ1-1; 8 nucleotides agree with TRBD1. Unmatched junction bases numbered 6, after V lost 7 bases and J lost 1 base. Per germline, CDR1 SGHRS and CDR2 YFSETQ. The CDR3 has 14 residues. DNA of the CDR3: TGCGCCAGCTTACTAGGACAGGGGAACACTGAAGCTTTCTTT. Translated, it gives CASLLGQGNTEAFF.

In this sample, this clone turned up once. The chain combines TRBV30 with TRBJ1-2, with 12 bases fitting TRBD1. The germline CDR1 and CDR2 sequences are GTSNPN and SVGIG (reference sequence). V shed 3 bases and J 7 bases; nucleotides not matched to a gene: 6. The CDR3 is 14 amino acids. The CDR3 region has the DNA TGTGCCTGGAGGGGGGACAGGGGGCAGGGTGGCTACACCTTC. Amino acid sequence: CAWRGDRGQGGYTF. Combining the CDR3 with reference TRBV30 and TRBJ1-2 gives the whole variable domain SQTIHQWPATLVQPVGSPLSLECTVEGTSNPNLYWYRQAAGRGLQLLFYSVGIGQISSEVPQNLSASRPQDRQFILSSKKLLLSDSGFYLCAWRGDRGQGGYTFGSGTRLTVV.

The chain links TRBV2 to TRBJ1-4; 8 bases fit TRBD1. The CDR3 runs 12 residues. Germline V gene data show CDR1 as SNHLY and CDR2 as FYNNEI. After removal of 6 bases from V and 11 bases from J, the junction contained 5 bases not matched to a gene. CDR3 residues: CASRDRGSKLFF. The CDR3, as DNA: TGTGCCAGCAGAGACAGGGGAAGTAAACTGTTTTTT. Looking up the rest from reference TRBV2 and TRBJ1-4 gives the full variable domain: EPEVTQTPSHQVTQMGQEVILRCVPISNHLYFYWYRQILGQKVEFLVSFYNNEISEKSEIFDDQFSVERPDGSNFTLKIRSTKLEDSAMYFCASRDRGSKLFFGSGTQLSVL.

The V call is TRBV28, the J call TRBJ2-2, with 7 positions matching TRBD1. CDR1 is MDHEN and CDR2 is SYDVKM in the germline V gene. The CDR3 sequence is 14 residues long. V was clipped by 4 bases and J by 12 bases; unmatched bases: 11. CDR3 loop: CASSSGQEMGKLFF. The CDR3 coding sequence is TGTGCCAGCAGTTCTGGACAGGAAATGGGAAAGCTGTTTTTT.

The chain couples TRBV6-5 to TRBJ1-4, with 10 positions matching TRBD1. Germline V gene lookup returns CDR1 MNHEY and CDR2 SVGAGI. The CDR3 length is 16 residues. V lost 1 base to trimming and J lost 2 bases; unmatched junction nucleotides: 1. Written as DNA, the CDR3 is TGTGCCAGCAGTTACTTGGGACAGGGGACTAATGAAAAACTGTTTTTT. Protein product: CASSYLGQGTNEKLFF.

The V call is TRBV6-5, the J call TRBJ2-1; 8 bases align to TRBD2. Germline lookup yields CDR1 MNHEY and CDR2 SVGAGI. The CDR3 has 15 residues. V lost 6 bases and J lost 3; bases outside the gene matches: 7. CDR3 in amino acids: CASRPGRASYNEQFF. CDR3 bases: TGTGCCAGCAGGCCCGGGAGGGCCAGCTACAATGAGCAGTTCTTC.

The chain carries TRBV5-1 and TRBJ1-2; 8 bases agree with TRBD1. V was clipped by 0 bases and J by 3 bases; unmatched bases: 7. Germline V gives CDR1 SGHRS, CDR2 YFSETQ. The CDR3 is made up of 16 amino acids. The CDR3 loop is CASSLVAGGAYYGYTF. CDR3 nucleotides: TGCGCCAGCAGCTTGGTGGCAGGGGGCGCGTACTATGGCTACACCTTC.

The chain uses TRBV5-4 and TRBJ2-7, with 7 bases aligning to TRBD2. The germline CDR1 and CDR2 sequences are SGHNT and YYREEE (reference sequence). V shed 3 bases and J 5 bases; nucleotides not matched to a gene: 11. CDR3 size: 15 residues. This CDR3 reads CASSSGGSLGNEQYF. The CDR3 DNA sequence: TGTGCCAGCAGCTCGGGGGGTAGCCTTGGGAACGAGCAGTACTTC.

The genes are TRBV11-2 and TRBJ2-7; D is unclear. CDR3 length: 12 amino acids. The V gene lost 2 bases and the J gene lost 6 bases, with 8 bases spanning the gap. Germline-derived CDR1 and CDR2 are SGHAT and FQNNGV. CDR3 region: CASSLIGGEQYF. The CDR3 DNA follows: TGTGCCAGCAGCTTAATCGGCGGCGAGCAGTACTTC.

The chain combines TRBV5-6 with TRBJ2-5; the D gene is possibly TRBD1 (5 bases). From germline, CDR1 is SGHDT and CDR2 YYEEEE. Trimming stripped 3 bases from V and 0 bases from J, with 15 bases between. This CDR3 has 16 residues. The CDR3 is CASSSTGSPYQETQYF. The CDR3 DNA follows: TGTGCCAGCAGCTCAACAGGTTCCCCGTACCAAGAGACCCAGTACTTC.

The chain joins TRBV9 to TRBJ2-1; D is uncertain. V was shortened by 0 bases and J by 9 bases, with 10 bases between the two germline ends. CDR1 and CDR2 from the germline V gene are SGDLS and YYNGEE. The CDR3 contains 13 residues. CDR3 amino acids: CASSVEIAAEQFF. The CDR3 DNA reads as TGTGCCAGCAGCGTAGAAATTGCGGCTGAGCAGTTCTTC.

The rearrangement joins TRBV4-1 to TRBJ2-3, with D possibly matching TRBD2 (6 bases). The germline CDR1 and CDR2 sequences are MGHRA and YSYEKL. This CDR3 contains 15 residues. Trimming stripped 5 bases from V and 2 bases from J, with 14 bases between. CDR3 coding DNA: TGCGCCAGCAGCTACCAGGAGGACTACACAGATACGCAGTATTTT. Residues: CASSYQEDYTDTQYF.

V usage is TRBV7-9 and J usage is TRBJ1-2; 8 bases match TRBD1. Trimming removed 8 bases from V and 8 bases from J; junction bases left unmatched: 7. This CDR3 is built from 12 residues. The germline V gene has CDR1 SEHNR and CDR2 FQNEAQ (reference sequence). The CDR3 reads CASVLGTGGYTF. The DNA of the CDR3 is TGTGCCAGCGTACTAGGGACAGGCGGCTACACCTTC.

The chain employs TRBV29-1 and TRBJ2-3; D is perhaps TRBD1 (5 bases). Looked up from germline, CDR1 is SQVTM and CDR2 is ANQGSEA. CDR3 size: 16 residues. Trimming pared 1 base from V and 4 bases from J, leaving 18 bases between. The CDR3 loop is CSVEGGSRDSADTQYF. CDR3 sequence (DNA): TGCAGCGTTGAAGGGGGTTCCAGGGATTCCGCAGATACGCAGTATTTT.

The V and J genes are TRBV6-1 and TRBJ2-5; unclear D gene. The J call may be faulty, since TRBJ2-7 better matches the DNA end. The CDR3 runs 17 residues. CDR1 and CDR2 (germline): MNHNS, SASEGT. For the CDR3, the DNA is TGTGCCAGCAGTGAAGCGATTAGCCCCACAACGCTCTACGAGCAGTACTTC. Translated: CASSEAISPTTLYEQYF.